The 20 T cell receptor beta chains below all came from one sample that was sequenced in a study of technical replicates of blood from a handful of donors. Profiled with immunoSEQ multiplex PCR; TCRdb holds only in-frame clones, not every one. The sample lists nearly 80,000 clones, about 90% occurring once. Sequenced material: T cells isolated from PBMCs. These receptors came from a human donor in good health.

V usage is TRBV27 and J usage is TRBJ2-3; a possible D gene is TRBD2 (6 bases). The CDR3 spans 16 residues. Trimming cost V 10 bases and J 0 bases, with 20 bases left between them. The germline V gene has CDR1 MNHEY and CDR2 SMNVEV (reference sequence). This CDR3 reads CATCILGSPSTDTQYF. CDR3 DNA sequence: TGTGCCACCTGCATCCTCGGGAGTCCTAGCACAGATACGCAGTATTTT.

V usage is TRBV5-1 and J usage is TRBJ2-1; D is possibly TRBD2 (6 bases). CDR1 and CDR2 (germline): SGHRS, YFSETQ. V dropped 5 bases and J dropped 6 bases, with 9 bases sitting between them. There are 12 residues in the CDR3. CDR3 sequence reads: CASRFGGNEQFF. CDR3 in DNA: TGCGCCAGCAGGTTCGGGGGCAATGAGCAGTTCTTC. Combining the CDR3 with reference TRBV5-1 and TRBJ2-1 gives the whole variable domain KAGVTQTPRYLIKTRGQQVTLSCSPISGHRSVSWYQQTPGQGLQFLFEYFSETQRNKGNFPGRFSGRQFSNSRSEMNVSTLELGDSALYLCASRFGGNEQFFGPGTRLTVL.

This chain uses TRBV6-5 with TRBJ2-7, with TRBD1 as a possible D gene (5 bases). Trimming left V 8 bases short and J 5 bases short, with 22 bases between. There are 15 residues in the CDR3. In germline, CDR1 is MNHEY, CDR2 SVGAGI. Here the CDR3 reads CASQDRAGWIDEQYF. Written as DNA, the CDR3 is TGTGCCAGCCAGGACCGGGCAGGGTGGATTGACGAGCAGTACTTC.

The chain couples TRBV7-2 to TRBJ2-7; TRBD1 might be the D (7 bases). This CDR3 has 16 amino acids. Germline V gene data show CDR1 as SGHTA and CDR2 as FQGNSA. Trimming took off 0 bases at V and 6 bases at J, with 18 bases between the two ends. CDR3 nucleotides: TGTGCCAGCAGCTTAGCGGGGCCAGGGGGGTCGCTCGAGCAGTACTTC. Its translation: CASSLAGPGGSLEQYF.

The chain joins TRBV5-4 to TRBJ2-2; D may be TRBD1 (6 bases). Trimming took 4 bases from V and 8 from J, leaving 9 bases between them. Per the germline V gene, CDR1 is SGHNT and CDR2 is YYREEE (reference sequence). The CDR3 is 12 residues long. DNA for the CDR3: TGTGCCAGCAGCCAGGGGTTAGGGGAGCTGTTTTTT. Encoded protein: CASSQGLGELFF.

This clone was recorded a few times. The chain recombines TRBV5-4 with TRBJ2-5; D may be TRBD2 (6 bases). The CDR3 contains 13 residues. The V and J ends lost 0 bases and 3 bases respectively, with 6 bases between them. In germline, CDR1 is SGHNT, CDR2 YYREEE (reference sequence). The DNA for the CDR3 is TGTGCCAGCAGCTTGGGGAGGGAAGAGACCCAGTACTTC. It is translated as CASSLGREETQYF.

The V gene is TRBV7-2, the J gene TRBJ1-5, with unresolved D. CDR1 is SGHTA, CDR2 FQGNSA, per germline. Deletions cut 5 bases from V and 4 bases from J, with 9 bases between. This CDR3 contains 13 residues. The CDR3, as DNA: TGTGCCAGCAGCCTAAGTTTGAATCAGCCCCAGCATTTT. Protein sequence: CASSLSLNQPQHF.

The V gene is TRBV28, the J gene TRBJ1-5, with D unclear. CDR1 and CDR2 from the germline V gene are MDHEN and SYDVKM. V dropped 3 bases and J dropped 8 bases, with 8 bases sitting between them. The CDR3 spans 12 residues. This chain's CDR3 is CASSLRIEPQHF. The CDR3 DNA reads as TGTGCCAGCAGTTTGCGGATTGAGCCCCAGCATTTT. The full variable domain, its missing parts supplied by reference TRBV28 and TRBJ1-5, is DVKVTQSSRYLVKRTGEKVFLECVQDMDHENMFWYRQDPGLGLRLIYFSYDVKMKEKGDIPEGYSVSREKKERFSLILESASTNQTSMYLCASSLRIEPQHFGDGTRLSIL.

This chain uses TRBV9 with TRBJ1-2, with D tentatively TRBD1 (5 bases). This CDR3 has 13 residues. Germline V gene lookup returns CDR1 SGDLS and CDR2 YYNGEE. V lost 1 base and J 4 bases, leaving 8 bases between the germline ends. In DNA, the CDR3 is TGTGCCAGCAGCGTACAGGGCTTCTATGGCTACACCTTC. Its translation: CASSVQGFYGYTF. The variable domain in full, completed from reference TRBV9 and TRBJ1-2, reads DSGVTQTPKHLITATGQRVTLRCSPRSGDLSVYWYQQSLDQGLQFLIQYYNGEERAKGNILERFSAQQFPDLHSELNLSSLELGDSALYFCASSVQGFYGYTFGSGTRLTVV.

The rearrangement links TRBV9 to TRBJ2-3, with D possibly TRBD2 on 6 matching bases. Trimming shortened V by 4 bases and J by 4 bases, and 7 bases separated the two germline ends. Germline V gene sequence: CDR1 SGDLS, CDR2 YYNGEE. CDR3 length equals 12 residues. The CDR3 here is CASSPSADTQYF. CDR3 coding DNA: TGTGCCAGCAGCCCTAGCGCAGATACGCAGTATTTT.

This rearrangement joins TRBV6-1 to TRBJ2-7; TRBD1 agrees at 9 bases. The CDR3 has 14 residues. Unmatched junction bases numbered 7, after V lost 7 bases and J lost 3 bases. Looked up from germline, CDR1 is MNHNS and CDR2 is SASEGT. The CDR3 DNA reads as TGTGCCAGCATTTATACAGGGGGCCTCTACGAGCAGTACTTC. Amino acid sequence: CASIYTGGLYEQYF.

V gene TRBV19 combines with J gene TRBJ2-2, with D possibly being TRBD1 (6 bases). The germline V and J ends were trimmed by 7 bases and 2 bases, with 11 bases remaining between them. The V gene's germline CDR1 is LNHDA and CDR2 SQIVND (reference sequence). The CDR3 spans 14 residues. Here the CDR3 reads CASNRDTNTGELFF. As DNA, the CDR3 is TGTGCCAGTAACAGGGACACTAACACCGGGGAGCTGTTTTTT. The full variable domain, its missing parts supplied by reference TRBV19 and TRBJ2-2, is DGGITQSPKYLFRKEGQNVTLSCEQNLNHDAMYWYRQDPGQGLRLIYYSQIVNDFQKGDIAEGYSVSREKKESFPLTVTSAQKNPTAFYLCASNRDTNTGELFFGEGSRLTVL.

This clone was picked up one time. The chain links TRBV30 to TRBJ1-6; D call uncertain. V shed 2 bases and J shed 3 bases, with 14 bases lying between them. The CDR3 loop spans 16 amino acids. Looked up from germline, CDR1 is GTSNPN and CDR2 is SVGIG (reference sequence). CDR3 DNA: TGTGCCTGGAGTAGAGACATGTCGGTCTATAATTCACCCCTCCACTTT. Its translation is CAWSRDMSVYNSPLHF.

The chain carries TRBV19 and TRBJ1-5, with D possibly being TRBD1 (6 bases). V was cut by 5 bases and J by 6 bases, with 11 bases left in between. Germline CDR1 is LNHDA and CDR2 is SQIVND (reference sequence). The CDR3 runs 13 residues. The CDR3 DNA is TGTGCCAGTAGTGCATCAGGGGTTCAGCCCCAGCATTTT. Translated: CASSASGVQPQHF.

This chain links TRBV15 with TRBJ2-7; 7 bases map to TRBD2. V gave up 3 bases and J gave up 4 bases; unmatched junction bases: 6. Germline V gene sequence: CDR1 LNHNV, CDR2 YYDKDF (reference sequence). This CDR3 has 14 amino acids. For the CDR3, the DNA is TGTGCCACCAGCAGTGGGAGGGAGCAGTACGAGCAGTACTTC. This encodes CATSSGREQYEQYF.

The chain uses TRBV30 and TRBJ2-5; the D is unclear. CDR1 is GTSNPN and CDR2 is SVGIG in the germline V gene (reference sequence). This CDR3 has 11 amino acids. The V end lost 5 bases, the J end lost 5 bases, and 9 bases lay between the germline ends. The chain's CDR3 is CAWQVQETQYF. The DNA for the CDR3 is TGTGCCTGGCAGGTTCAGGAGACCCAGTACTTC.

The genes are TRBV14 and TRBJ2-1; D possibly corresponds to TRBD1 (6 bases). The CDR3 is 16 amino acids. The germline gives CDR1 SGHDN, CDR2 FVKESK. Trimming took 4 bases from V and 10 from J, leaving 23 bases between them. CDR3 nucleotide sequence: TGTGCCAGCAGCCCTACCGGGTGGGGGCATTATGGGGAGCAGTTCTTC. This codes for CASSPTGWGHYGEQFF.

The chain recombines TRBV2 with TRBJ1-2; 9 nucleotides match TRBD1. The junction had 2 bases not matched to a gene; V was cut back by 4 bases and J by 2 bases. Germline values: CDR1 SNHLY, CDR2 FYNNEI. The CDR3 extends over 14 amino acids. The CDR3 here is CASSVGTGNYGYTF. The CDR3 region has the DNA TGTGCCAGCAGTGTTGGGACAGGGAACTATGGCTACACCTTC.

The CDR3 nucleotides are TGTGCCTGGAGTGTTAATGTGGGACAGGGTAACGAGCAGTTCTTC. Protein sequence: CAWSVNVGQGNEQFF. This rearrangement joins TRBV30 to TRBJ2-1, with 9 bases lining up with TRBD1. J gave up 10 bases and V 0 bases, and 10 bases lay outside the gene matches. From germline, CDR1 is GTSNPN and CDR2 SVGIG (reference sequence). CDR3 length: 15 residues.

The rearrangement links TRBV5-1 to TRBJ1-2, with 7 bases that match TRBD1. Losses at the gene ends were 4 bases for V and 2 bases for J; bases not matched to a gene: 5. The germline V gene encodes CDR1 SGHRS and CDR2 YFSETQ. This CDR3 region has 14 residues. CDR3 coding DNA: TGCGCCAGCAGCCCCGGGACAGTAAACTATGGCTACACCTTC. Its translation is CASSPGTVNYGYTF.